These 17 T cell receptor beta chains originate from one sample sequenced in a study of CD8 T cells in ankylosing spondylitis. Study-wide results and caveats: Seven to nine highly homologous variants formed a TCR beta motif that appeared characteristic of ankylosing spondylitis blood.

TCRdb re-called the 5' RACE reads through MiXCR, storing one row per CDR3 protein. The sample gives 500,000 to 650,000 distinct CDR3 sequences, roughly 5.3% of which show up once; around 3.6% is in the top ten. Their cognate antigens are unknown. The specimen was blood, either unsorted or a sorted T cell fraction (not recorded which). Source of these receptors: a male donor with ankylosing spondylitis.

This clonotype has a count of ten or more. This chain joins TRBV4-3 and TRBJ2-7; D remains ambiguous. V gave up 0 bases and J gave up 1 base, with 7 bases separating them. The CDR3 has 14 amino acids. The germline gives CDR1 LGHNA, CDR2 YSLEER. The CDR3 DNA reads TGCGCCAGCAGCCAAGAGGGCAGTTCCTACGAGCAGTACTTC. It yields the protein CASSQEGSSYEQYF.

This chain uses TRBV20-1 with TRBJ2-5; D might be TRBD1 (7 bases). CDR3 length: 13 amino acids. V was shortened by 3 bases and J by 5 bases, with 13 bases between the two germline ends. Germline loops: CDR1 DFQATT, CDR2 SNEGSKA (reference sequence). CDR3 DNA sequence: TGCAGTGCTAGGGGCAGGGGGAGGGAGACCCAGTACTTC. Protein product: CSARGRGRETQYF.

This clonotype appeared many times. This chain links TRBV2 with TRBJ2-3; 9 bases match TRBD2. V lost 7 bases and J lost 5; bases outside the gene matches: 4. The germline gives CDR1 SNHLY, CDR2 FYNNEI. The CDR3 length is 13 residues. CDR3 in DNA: TGTGCCAGCAAAGCGGGGGGAATAGATACGCAGTATTTT. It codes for CASKAGGIDTQYF.

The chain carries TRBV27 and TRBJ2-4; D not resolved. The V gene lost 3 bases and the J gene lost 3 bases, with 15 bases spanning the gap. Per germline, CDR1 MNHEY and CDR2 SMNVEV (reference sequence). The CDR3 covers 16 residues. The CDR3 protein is CASSFGPLVGKNIQYF. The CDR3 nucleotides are TGTGCCAGCAGTTTTGGCCCCCTCGTCGGCAAAAACATTCAGTACTTC.

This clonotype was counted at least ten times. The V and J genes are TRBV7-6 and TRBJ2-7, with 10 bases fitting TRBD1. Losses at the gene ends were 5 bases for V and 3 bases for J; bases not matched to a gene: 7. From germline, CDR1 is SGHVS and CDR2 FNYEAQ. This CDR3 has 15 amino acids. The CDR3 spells CASSNYRDRGYEQYF. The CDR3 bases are TGTGCCAGCAGCAACTACCGGGACAGGGGCTACGAGCAGTACTTC.

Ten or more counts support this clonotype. The CDR3 DNA sequence: TGCAGTGCTCTCTTTGGGGGACTTAATCAGCCCCAGCATTTT. This sequence encodes CSALFGGLNQPQHF. This rearrangement joins TRBV20-1 to TRBJ1-5; perhaps TRBD1 as D (5 bases). The CDR3 has 14 amino acids. CDR1 is DFQATT and CDR2 is SNEGSKA in the germline V gene (reference sequence). V shed 5 bases and J shed 4 bases, with 15 bases lying between them.

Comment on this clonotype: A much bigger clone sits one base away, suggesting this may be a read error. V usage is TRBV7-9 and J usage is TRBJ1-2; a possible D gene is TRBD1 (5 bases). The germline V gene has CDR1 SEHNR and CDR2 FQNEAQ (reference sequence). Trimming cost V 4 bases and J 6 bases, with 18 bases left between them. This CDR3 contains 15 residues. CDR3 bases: TGTGCCAGCAGCTCCCTGCGGGGCGTGGAAGATGGCTACACCTTC. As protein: CASSSLRGVEDGYTF.

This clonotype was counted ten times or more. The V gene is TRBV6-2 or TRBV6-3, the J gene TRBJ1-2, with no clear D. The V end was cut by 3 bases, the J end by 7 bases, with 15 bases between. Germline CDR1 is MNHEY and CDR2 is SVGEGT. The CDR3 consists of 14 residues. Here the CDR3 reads CASSYSRPRFGYTF. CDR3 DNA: TGTGCCAGCAGTTATTCGAGACCGCGCTTTGGCTACACCTTC.

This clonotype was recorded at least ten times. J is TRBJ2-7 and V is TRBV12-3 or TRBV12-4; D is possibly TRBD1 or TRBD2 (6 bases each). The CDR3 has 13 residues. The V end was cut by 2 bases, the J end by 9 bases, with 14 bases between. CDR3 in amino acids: CASSLPGAGRQYF. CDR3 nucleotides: TGTGCCAGCAGTTTACCGGGGGCAGGCCGGCAGTACTTC.

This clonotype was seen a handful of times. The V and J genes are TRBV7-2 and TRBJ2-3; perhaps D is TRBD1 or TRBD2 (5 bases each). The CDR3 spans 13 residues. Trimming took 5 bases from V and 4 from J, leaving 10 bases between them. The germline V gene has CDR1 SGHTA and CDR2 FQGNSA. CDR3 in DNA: TGTGCCAGCAGCGAGGGGTTGGCAGATACGCAGTATTTT. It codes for CASSEGLADTQYF. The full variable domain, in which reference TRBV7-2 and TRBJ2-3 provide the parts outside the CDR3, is GAGVSQSPSNKVTEKGKDVELRCDPISGHTALYWYRQSLGQGLEFLIYFQGNSAPDKSGLPSDRFSAERTGGSVSTLTIQRTQQEDSAVYLCASSEGLADTQYFGPGTRLTVL.

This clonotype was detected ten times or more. This CDR3 reads CASSTRDREPTDTQYF. CDR3 in DNA: TGTGCCAGCAGCACCAGGGACAGGGAACCCACAGATACGCAGTATTTT. The chain combines TRBV12-3 or TRBV12-4 with TRBJ2-3, with 9 bases fitting TRBD1. The CDR3 totals 16 residues. The ends lost 6 bases at V and 2 bases at J; junction bases unmatched: 9.

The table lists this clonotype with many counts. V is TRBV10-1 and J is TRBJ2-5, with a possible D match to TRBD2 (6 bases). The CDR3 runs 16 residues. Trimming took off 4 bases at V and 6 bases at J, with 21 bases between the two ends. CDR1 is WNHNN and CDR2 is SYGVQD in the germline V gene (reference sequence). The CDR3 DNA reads TGCGCCAGCAGTGCTCATTCCCCCGGGAGCTGGAAGACCCAGTACTTC. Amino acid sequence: CASSAHSPGSWKTQYF.

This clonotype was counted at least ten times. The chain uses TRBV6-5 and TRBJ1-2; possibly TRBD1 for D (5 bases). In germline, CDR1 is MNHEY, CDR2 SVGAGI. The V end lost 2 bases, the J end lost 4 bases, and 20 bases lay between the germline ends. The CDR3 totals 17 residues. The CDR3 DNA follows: TGTGCCAGCAGTTACACCGCGAGATATCAGAGGGGCTATGGCTACACCTTC. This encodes CASSYTARYQRGYGYTF.

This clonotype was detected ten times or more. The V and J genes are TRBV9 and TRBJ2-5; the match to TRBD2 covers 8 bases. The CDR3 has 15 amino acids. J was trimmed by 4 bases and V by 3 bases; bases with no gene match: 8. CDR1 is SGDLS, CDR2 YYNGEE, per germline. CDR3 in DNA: TGTGCCAGCAGCGCGAGCCCTCGGGAGGGAGAGACCCAGTACTTC. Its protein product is CASSASPREGETQYF.

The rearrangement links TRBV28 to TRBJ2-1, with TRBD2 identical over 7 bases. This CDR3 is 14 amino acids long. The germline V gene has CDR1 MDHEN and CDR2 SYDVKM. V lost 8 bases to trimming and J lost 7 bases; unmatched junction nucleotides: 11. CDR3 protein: CASLAAGPGNEQFF. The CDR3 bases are TGTGCCAGCTTAGCAGCGGGACCCGGAAATGAGCAGTTCTTC.

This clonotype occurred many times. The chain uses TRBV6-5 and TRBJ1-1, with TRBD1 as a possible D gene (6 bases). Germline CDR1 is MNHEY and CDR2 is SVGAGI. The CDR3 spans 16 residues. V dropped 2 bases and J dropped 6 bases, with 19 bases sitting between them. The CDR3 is CASSYRPGQLNAEAFF. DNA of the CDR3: TGTGCCAGCAGTTACCGCCCAGGACAGCTTAACGCTGAAGCTTTCTTT.

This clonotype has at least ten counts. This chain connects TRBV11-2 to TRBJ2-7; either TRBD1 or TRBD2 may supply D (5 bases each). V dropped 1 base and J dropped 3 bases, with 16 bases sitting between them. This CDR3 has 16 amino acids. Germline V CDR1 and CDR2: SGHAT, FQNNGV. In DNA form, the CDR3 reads TGTGCCAGCAGCTTAGCTCCAGGGACGGGCATCTACGAGCAGTACTTC. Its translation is CASSLAPGTGIYEQYF.